Listed here is a single TCR beta chain. These data belong to a study of graft-versus-host responses after intestinal transplantation. The CDR3 totals 21 residues. Germline loops: CDR1 SGHRS, CDR2 YFSETQ. Trimming pared 0 bases from V and 0 bases from J, leaving 25 bases between. TCRdb's table, derived via immunoSEQ multiplex PCR, lists solely in-frame clones and lacks some. This sample carries about 40,000 clones, about 90% of them seen once, and the ten largest clones take 2% to 3%. This material consisted of PBMCs, taken approximately 320 days after intestinal transplant. The clonotype comes from a human patient who received an intestinal transplant, so some T cells may come from the graft donor. The chain is built from TRBV5-1 and TRBJ2-1; D might be TRBD1 or TRBD2, each matching 8 bases. The CDR3 sequence is CASSLAGLGRQGTSSYNEQFF. CDR3 bases: TGCGCCAGCAGCTTGGCCGGGTTGGGGAGACAGGGGACTAGCTCCTACAATGAGCAGTTCTTC. The full variable domain, in which reference TRBV5-1 and TRBJ2-1 provide the parts outside the CDR3, is KAGVTQTPRYLIKTRGQQVTLSCSPISGHRSVSWYQQTPGQGLQFLFEYFSETQRNKGNFPGRFSGRQFSNSRSEMNVSTLELGDSALYLCASSLAGLGRQGTSSYNEQFFGPGTRLTVL.